These 14 T cell receptor beta chains originate from one sample sequenced in a study of blood T cell repertoires in COVID-19 (dated by TCRdb to 2018 to 2020). Library preparation was by the immunoSEQ multiplex PCR assay. TCRdb took over this immuneACCESS table, retaining in-frame rearrangements with V and J assigned. Such tables are incomplete; in checked studies, under half of the missing clones stem from an unresolved V gene, and the remainder is unexplained. Within this sample are some 300,000 clones, with about 90% of them counted one time only. The biggest ten clones account for 0.9% to 1.2% of the sample. Sequencing was done on a sample of PBMCs or T cells enriched from blood (not recorded which). The source of these receptors is a woman aged 30 to 39 who had recovered from COVID-19.

The chain carries TRBV2 and TRBJ2-3; 14 nucleotides line up with TRBD2. The CDR3 spans 16 residues. Germline CDR1 is SNHLY and CDR2 is FYNNEI. Trimming removed 4 bases from V and 4 bases from J; junction bases left unmatched: 4. The CDR3: CASSGGLAGGADTQYF. The CDR3 coding sequence is TGTGCCAGCAGTGGAGGACTAGCGGGGGGCGCAGATACGCAGTATTTT.

CDR3 amino acids: CASSSTGFPEAFF. The CDR3 bases are TGTGCCAGTAGTTCCACAGGGTTCCCTGAAGCTTTCTTT. J is TRBJ1-1 and V is TRBV19; possibly TRBD1 for D (6 bases). The V and J ends lost 5 bases and 6 bases respectively, with 13 bases between them. Germline V gives CDR1 LNHDA, CDR2 SQIVND (reference sequence). CDR3 length: 13 amino acids.

This chain uses TRBV2 with TRBJ1-5; 10 nucleotides align to TRBD1. This CDR3 is built from 15 residues. Germline-derived CDR1 and CDR2 are SNHLY and FYNNEI. The J segment lost 1 base and the V segment lost 4 bases, leaving 1 base of the junction unmatched. The DNA for the CDR3 is TGTGCCAGCAGTGGACAGGGGGCGAGCAATCAGCCCCAGCATTTT. This codes for CASSGQGASNQPQHF.

This chain links TRBV18 with TRBJ2-1, with D possibly TRBD2 on 5 matching bases. V dropped 4 bases and J dropped 10 bases, with 8 bases sitting between them. The length of the CDR3 is 11 residues. Germline V gene data show CDR1 as KGHSH and CDR2 as LQKENI. CDR3 protein: CASSHPGEQFF. As DNA, the CDR3 is TGTGCCAGCTCACACCCGGGGGAGCAGTTCTTC.

V is TRBV2 and J is TRBJ2-5, with D possibly matching TRBD2 (7 bases). Germline V lookup: CDR1 SNHLY, CDR2 FYNNEI. The ends were cut back, 4 bases at V and 4 bases at J, with 16 bases in the middle. The CDR3 loop spans 15 amino acids. CDR3 region: CASSVRRGAGETQYF. CDR3 sequence (DNA): TGTGCCAGCAGTGTAAGACGGGGGGCCGGAGAGACCCAGTACTTC.

The CDR3 region is CAWSKGQGASSYGYTF. The CDR3 nucleotides read TGTGCCTGGAGTAAGGGACAGGGGGCATCTTCCTATGGCTACACCTTC. This sequence joins TRBV30 and TRBJ1-2; 12 bases are a match to TRBD1. Germline-derived CDR1 and CDR2 are GTSNPN and SVGIG (reference sequence). CDR3 length equals 16 residues. V lost 2 bases, J lost 4 bases, and 8 bases stayed unmatched.

The chain employs TRBV28 and TRBJ2-7, with 9 bases aligning to TRBD1. Losses at the gene ends were 6 bases for V and 3 bases for J; bases not matched to a gene: 3. Germline CDR1 MDHEN, CDR2 SYDVKM. This CDR3 is 13 amino acids long. CDR3 sequence (DNA): TGTGCCAGCAGCTCGACAGGGGGCTACGAGCAGTACTTC. This encodes CASSSTGGYEQYF. The full variable domain, its missing parts supplied by reference TRBV28 and TRBJ2-7, is DVKVTQSSRYLVKRTGEKVFLECVQDMDHENMFWYRQDPGLGLRLIYFSYDVKMKEKGDIPEGYSVSREKKERFSLILESASTNQTSMYLCASSSTGGYEQYFGPGTRLTVT.

The chain has TRBV7-9 and TRBJ1-1; D is perhaps TRBD1 (5 bases). The germline V gene has CDR1 SEHNR and CDR2 FQNEAQ (reference sequence). CDR3 size: 15 residues. Trimming removed 3 bases from V and 0 bases from J, with 11 bases in between. CDR3 in DNA: TGTGCCAGCAGCTTGAGGGGAGGGGTGAACACTGAAGCTTTCTTT. It is translated as CASSLRGGVNTEAFF.

This rearrangement joins TRBV12-3 or TRBV12-4 to TRBJ1-5; no clear D. The CDR3 totals 13 residues. Trimming shortened V by 1 base and J by 6 bases, and 7 bases separated the two germline ends. The DNA of the CDR3 is TGTGCCAGCAGTTTAGGAGGCGGTCAGCCCCAGCATTTT. Protein: CASSLGGGQPQHF.

CDR3 protein: CASRAGDRYGYTF. CDR3 DNA sequence: TGCGCCAGCCGGGCGGGAGATCGGTATGGCTACACCTTC. V gene TRBV5-1 combines with J gene TRBJ1-2; D remains ambiguous. This CDR3 region has 13 residues. Germline V lookup: CDR1 SGHRS, CDR2 YFSETQ. Trimming shortened V by 7 bases and J by 5 bases, and 15 bases separated the two germline ends.

The CDR3 nucleotides read TGTGCCAGCAGCCCACCGCGGGACAGCCACTACGAGCAGTACTTC. Amino acid sequence: CASSPPRDSHYEQYF. J is TRBJ2-7 and V is TRBV21-1; the DNA was not used to check the table's D call, TRBD1. TRBV21-1 is described as a pseudogene. The CDR3 totals 15 residues.

The chain joins TRBV7-9 to TRBJ1-2; 7 bases match TRBD1. Germline V CDR1 and CDR2: SEHNR, FQNEAQ (reference sequence). Trimming at V came to 5 bases and at J to 3 bases, leaving 9 bases not matched to a gene. The CDR3 is 15 residues long. This CDR3 is CASSAGGARDYGYTF. The CDR3 coding sequence is TGTGCCAGCAGCGCAGGGGGAGCTAGAGACTATGGCTACACCTTC.

The rearrangement joins TRBV15 to TRBJ2-3, with 8 bases identical to TRBD2. The CDR3 extends over 17 amino acids. Germline V gene sequence: CDR1 LNHNV, CDR2 YYDKDF (reference sequence). The ends lost 0 bases at V and 2 bases at J; junction bases unmatched: 7. CDR3 protein: CATSRDLRGDDTDTQYF. CDR3 in DNA: TGTGCCACCAGCAGAGATTTGCGGGGGGACGACACAGATACGCAGTATTTT.

The chain recombines TRBV9 with TRBJ1-3, with a possible D match to TRBD1 (5 bases). The CDR3 is 15 amino acids. Trimming took off 1 base at V and 2 bases at J, with 10 bases between the two ends. Germline V CDR1 and CDR2: SGDLS, YYNGEE. The CDR3 reads CASSVSRGAGNTIYF. The CDR3 DNA reads as TGTGCCAGCAGCGTATCCCGGGGGGCTGGAAACACCATATATTTT.